The 26 T cell receptor beta chains reported below all come from one sample, sequenced in a study of blood T cell repertoires in COVID-19. Generated by immunoSEQ multiplex PCR, the TCRdb table keeps only in-frame clones and is missing some. The sample includes approximately 120,000 clones, about 80% seen only once; the top ten take approximately 11%. Sequences were obtained from peripheral blood. These receptors were collected from a human donor in a cohort sampled during active COVID-19.

This sequence joins TRBV21-1 and TRBJ1-5; whether TRBD1, the table's D call, matches the DNA was not checked. TRBV21-1 represents a pseudogene. CDR3 length: 13 residues. In DNA, the CDR3 is TGTGCCAGGGTACAGGGGGCGGAACAGCCCCAGCATTTT. This sequence encodes CARVQGAEQPQHF.

The DNA of the CDR3 is TGTGCCAGCAGCCCCGGAACAGGGGGAGGTAATTCACCCCTCCACTTT. It translates to CASSPGTGGGNSPLHF. V gene TRBV4-2 combines with J gene TRBJ1-6; 8 nucleotides match TRBD1. The CDR3 spans 16 residues. V was clipped by 4 bases and J by 6 bases; unmatched bases: 8. The germline gives CDR1 LGHNA, CDR2 YNFKEQ.

This chain uses TRBV2 with TRBJ2-7, with 10 bases identical to TRBD1. The V gene's germline CDR1 is SNHLY and CDR2 FYNNEI. This CDR3 region has 13 residues. Trimming took 5 bases from V and 6 from J; bases not matched to a gene: 4. This CDR3 is CASSRTGGTEQYF. The CDR3 DNA follows: TGTGCCAGCAGTCGGACAGGGGGTACCGAGCAGTACTTC.

The rearrangement joins TRBV7-3 to TRBJ2-5, with 13 bases aligning to TRBD2. V was clipped by 4 bases and J by 5 bases; unmatched bases: 4. The CDR3 is 15 residues long. The germline gives CDR1 SGHTA, CDR2 FQGTGA. The CDR3 region has the DNA TGTGCCAGCAGCTACGGGACTAGCGGGGCGGAGACCCAGTACTTC. It specifies CASSYGTSGAETQYF.

Only a few counts were recorded for this clone. The V gene is TRBV7-2, the J gene TRBJ1-5; 7 bases are a match to TRBD1. Germline trimming cut 4 bases from V and 1 base from J; bases unmatched to any gene: 1. Germline-derived CDR1 and CDR2 are SGHTA and FQGNSA. This CDR3 has 14 amino acids. The CDR3 bases are TGTGCCAGCAGCTCGACAGGGAGCAATCAGCCCCAGCATTTT. This sequence encodes CASSSTGSNQPQHF.

The chain links TRBV7-3 to TRBJ1-1; TRBD1 matches at 8 bases. V lost 5 bases to trimming and J lost 3 bases; unmatched junction nucleotides: 8. The germline V gene has CDR1 SGHTA and CDR2 FQGTGA. The CDR3 runs to 15 residues. CDR3 DNA: TGTGCCAGCAGCCTCACAGGGGGTAGCGACACTGAAGCTTTCTTT. Residues: CASSLTGGSDTEAFF.

The chain links TRBV3-1 (or the pseudogene TRBV3-2) to TRBJ2-2; TRBD2 matches at 12 bases. The CDR3 consists of 16 residues. V gave up 5 bases and J gave up 4 bases; unmatched junction bases: 5. Germline V gene data show CDR1 as LGHDT and CDR2 as YNNKEL (reference sequence). As DNA, the CDR3 is TGTGCCAGCAGCTTACTAGCGGGGGGCGCCACCGGGGAGCTGTTTTTT. Amino acids: CASSLLAGGATGELFF.

This clone has just a few counts. This chain connects TRBV5-1 to TRBJ2-5, with D tentatively TRBD1 (6 bases). The CDR3 is 15 amino acids. V was shortened by 4 bases and J by 3 bases, with 16 bases between the two germline ends. Germline V gene data show CDR1 as SGHRS and CDR2 as YFSETQ. CDR3 loop: CASSQGQGREETQYF. Here the CDR3 DNA reads TGCGCCAGCAGCCAGGGCCAGGGGCGAGAAGAGACCCAGTACTTC. The entire variable domain, with the rest obtained from reference TRBV5-1 and TRBJ2-5, is as follows: KAGVTQTPRYLIKTRGQQVTLSCSPISGHRSVSWYQQTPGQGLQFLFEYFSETQRNKGNFPGRFSGRQFSNSRSEMNVSTLELGDSALYLCASSQGQGREETQYFGPGTRLLVL.

The chain is built from TRBV5-1 and TRBJ2-1; possibly TRBD1 for D (6 bases). The length of the CDR3 is 15 residues. Trimming pared 2 bases from V and 3 bases from J, leaving 12 bases between. Per the germline V gene, CDR1 is SGHRS and CDR2 is YFSETQ. As DNA, the CDR3 is TGCGCCAGCAGCTTCGGACAGAGCCTCTACAATGAGCAGTTCTTC. This encodes CASSFGQSLYNEQFF.

This clone was picked up a small number of times. The chain recombines TRBV3-1 (or the pseudogene TRBV3-2) with TRBJ2-7; tentative D call: TRBD2 (5 bases). Deletions cut 3 bases from V and 7 bases from J, with 16 bases between. CDR3 length: 14 amino acids. The germline V gene encodes CDR1 LGHDT and CDR2 YNNKEL (reference sequence). Here the CDR3 DNA reads TGTGCCAGCAGCCAGTCACTAGGCCAGACGGAGCAGTACTTC. It is translated as CASSQSLGQTEQYF.

The J gene is TRBJ1-1, the V gene TRBV12-3 or TRBV12-4; 7 bases match TRBD1. The junction had 5 bases not matched to a gene; V was cut back by 6 bases and J by 7 bases. This CDR3 spans 12 amino acids. CDR3 nucleotides: TGTGCCAGCAGCCATGGACAGGTTGAAGCTTTCTTT. This codes for CASSHGQVEAFF.

J is TRBJ2-5 and V is TRBV11-2; TRBD1 matches 11 bases. Unmatched junction bases numbered 7, after V lost 5 bases and J lost 5 bases. Germline V gene lookup returns CDR1 SGHAT and CDR2 FQNNGV. CDR3 length: 15 residues. In DNA, the CDR3 is TGTGCCAGCAGCCGCGGACAGGGGGCTTGGGAGACCCAGTACTTC. This codes for CASSRGQGAWETQYF. The whole variable domain, remainder taken from reference TRBV11-2 and TRBJ2-5, is EAGVAQSPRYKIIEKRQSVAFWCNPISGHATLYWYQQILGQGPKLLIQFQNNGVVDDSQLPKDRFSAERLKGVDSTLKIQPAKLEDSAVYLCASSRGQGAWETQYFGPGTRLLVL.

This chain uses TRBV29-1 with TRBJ1-2; D not certain. This CDR3 has 12 residues. CDR1 SQVTM and CDR2 ANQGSEA come from the germline V gene. The germline V and J ends were trimmed by 0 bases and 3 bases, with 5 bases remaining between them. The CDR3 region is CSVEDPDYGYTF. In nucleotides, the CDR3 is TGCAGCGTTGAAGATCCGGACTATGGCTACACCTTC.

The rearrangement joins TRBV19 to TRBJ2-1, with TRBD2 identical over 15 bases. This CDR3 is built from 21 residues. Per germline, CDR1 LNHDA and CDR2 SQIVND (reference sequence). J lost 0 bases, V lost 5 bases, and 14 bases had no gene match. Written as DNA, the CDR3 is TGTGCCAGTAGTCCCCAGAGGACCGGGACTAGCGGGGGGTTCTCCTACAATGAGCAGTTCTTC. The encoded protein is CASSPQRTGTSGGFSYNEQFF.

The chain employs TRBV7-9 and TRBJ2-7; unclear D gene. V gave up 5 bases and J gave up 2 bases, with 13 bases separating them. The CDR3 has 14 amino acids. CDR1 is SEHNR and CDR2 is FQNEAQ in the germline V gene (reference sequence). CDR3 amino acids: CASSNTGSTYEQYF. As DNA, the CDR3 is TGTGCCAGCAGCAATACGGGTTCCACCTACGAGCAGTACTTC.

This chain links TRBV13 with TRBJ1-4; D possibly corresponds to TRBD1 (5 bases). Germline V gene data show CDR1 as PRHDT and CDR2 as FYEKMQ (reference sequence). V was shortened by 4 bases and J by 8 bases, with 14 bases between the two germline ends. This CDR3 has 14 amino acids. The CDR3 loop reads CASSSSRGSEKLFF. In nucleotides, the CDR3 is TGTGCCAGCAGCTCCTCGCGGGGGTCGGAAAAACTGTTTTTT.

This clone has only a few counts. This chain links TRBV6-2 or TRBV6-3 with TRBJ2-5; D remains ambiguous. This CDR3 contains 12 residues. The germline CDR1 and CDR2 sequences are MNHEY and SVGEGT. V lost 5 bases and J lost 5, with 9 bases in between. The chain's CDR3 is CASSPAAETQYF. CDR3 DNA: TGTGCCAGCAGTCCCGCGGCGGAGACCCAGTACTTC.

The V gene is TRBV5-5, the J gene TRBJ1-4; 8 bases fit TRBD1. This CDR3 is 15 amino acids long. In germline, CDR1 is SGHKS, CDR2 YYEKEE (reference sequence). J lost 5 bases, V lost 3 bases, and 6 bases had no gene match. The CDR3 here is CASSSSDRENEKLFF. CDR3 DNA: TGTGCCAGCAGCTCGTCGGACAGGGAAAATGAAAAACTGTTTTTT.

The chain is built from TRBV20-1 and TRBJ1-2; no reliable D call. Trimming cost V 3 bases and J 8 bases, with 10 bases left between them. In germline, CDR1 is DFQATT, CDR2 SNEGSKA (reference sequence). This CDR3 contains 11 residues. In nucleotides, the CDR3 is TGCAGTGCTAGGGTGAGGCCCGGCTACACCTTC. Amino acids: CSARVRPGYTF.

The V gene is TRBV4-1, the J gene TRBJ2-3; TRBD1 might be the D (6 bases). The CDR3 spans 15 residues. Per germline, CDR1 MGHRA and CDR2 YSYEKL. Between the trimmed V and J ends, which lost 2 bases and 4 bases, there was a span of 13 bases. The CDR3 is CASSQIKQGADTQYF. CDR3 DNA sequence: TGCGCCAGCAGCCAAATAAAACAGGGCGCAGATACGCAGTATTTT.

V gene TRBV7-9 combines with J gene TRBJ1-4; D may be TRBD1 (5 bases). V lost 0 bases and J lost 10, with 21 bases in between. The CDR3 sequence is 17 residues long. CDR1 and CDR2 from the germline V gene are SEHNR and FQNEAQ (reference sequence). In DNA, the CDR3 is TGTGCCAGCAGCTTAGCTTCGGTGGGGGGAGGAGAAGGAAAACTGTTTTTT. The encoded protein is CASSLASVGGGEGKLFF.

In its sample, this clone was seen once. V is TRBV6-6 and J is TRBJ1-1, with D perhaps TRBD1 (5 bases). The CDR3 loop spans 14 amino acids. Germline V gives CDR1 MNHNY, CDR2 SVGAGI (reference sequence). V lost 2 bases, J lost 0 bases, and 7 bases lay in between. CDR3 coding DNA: TGTGCCAGCAGTTACCCGACAGTGAACACTGAAGCTTTCTTT. Translated: CASSYPTVNTEAFF.

This chain joins TRBV7-8 and TRBJ1-2, with 9 bases fitting TRBD1. There are 16 residues in the CDR3. Germline CDR1 reads SGHVS; CDR2 reads FQNEAQ. V dropped 5 bases and J dropped 3; count of bases not matched to a gene: 10. Here the CDR3 DNA reads TGTGCCAGCAGCCAAGGGGGGACAGGGAAGTACTATGGCTACACCTTC. This codes for CASSQGGTGKYYGYTF. Together with reference TRBV7-8 and TRBJ1-2, the CDR3 gives the full variable domain: GAGVSQSPRYKVAKRGQDVALRCDPISGHVSLFWYQQALGQGPEFLTYFQNEAQLDKSGLPSDRFFAERPEGSVSTLKIQRTQQEDSAVYLCASSQGGTGKYYGYTFGSGTRLTVV.

The gene calls are TRBV6-6 and TRBJ2-7, with 12 nucleotides matching TRBD1. Looked up from germline, CDR1 is MNHNY and CDR2 is SVGAGI (reference sequence). The CDR3 is made up of 20 amino acids. Trimming removed 6 bases from V and 0 bases from J; junction bases left unmatched: 18. The CDR3 DNA reads TGTGCCAGCAGCATGAAGGGACAGGGGGCCTCCCGGCAGAGCTCCTACGAGCAGTACTTC. As protein: CASSMKGQGASRQSSYEQYF.

This chain uses TRBV28 with TRBJ1-4, with D possibly being TRBD1 (5 bases). The CDR3 sequence is 15 residues long. CDR1 is MDHEN and CDR2 is SYDVKM in the germline V gene. Trimming left V 6 bases short and J 8 bases short, with 19 bases between. DNA of the CDR3: TGTGCCAGCAGCAAGGGAGGGCTAAAGGGGGAAAAACTGTTTTTT. Encoded protein: CASSKGGLKGEKLFF.

This clone was counted a few times. The chain carries TRBV7-8 and TRBJ1-4, with 9 nucleotides matching TRBD1. J lost 10 bases, V lost 1 base, and 4 bases had no gene match. The CDR3 extends over 14 amino acids. Germline CDR1 and CDR2: SGHVS and FQNEAQ. CDR3 amino acids: CASSLDRTGAKLFF. In DNA form, the CDR3 reads TGTGCCAGCAGCTTAGATAGGACAGGGGCAAAACTGTTTTTT.